What follows are 15 T cell receptor beta chains derived from one specimen sequenced in a study of radiation and T cells in renal cell carcinoma. Documented time point: baseline pretreatment blood. Treatment specified: 15 Gy SBRT to primary tumor, nephrectomy 4 weeks later. Profiled with immunoSEQ multiplex PCR; TCRdb holds only in-frame clones, not every one. The sample yields around 160,000 clones, 88% seen once. Source: blood, taken from a patient whose treatment included radiotherapy and nephrectomy. The receptors originated from a woman in her seventies with renal cell carcinoma.

The sample holds one count of this clone. The V gene is TRBV7-8, the J gene TRBJ2-1, with TRBD2 as a possible D gene (7 bases). Germline-derived CDR1 and CDR2 are SGHVS and FQNEAQ. Trimming removed 2 bases at V and 15 bases at J, with 17 bases between. The CDR3 spans 13 residues. CDR3 sequence: CASSLTDSRGGFF. In DNA form, the CDR3 reads TGTGCCAGCAGCTTAACGGATTCAAGGGGGGGGTTCTTC.

This clone has just one count. The rearrangement uses TRBV11-1 and TRBJ2-1; D possibly corresponds to TRBD1 (5 bases). CDR1 and CDR2 (germline): SGHAT, FQDESV (reference sequence). This CDR3 has 16 amino acids. With 2 bases removed from V and 5 bases from J, the gap between germline ends came to 16 bases. CDR3 residues: CASSLTRIQANNEQFF. In nucleotides, the CDR3 is TGTGCCAGCAGCTTAACTCGGATACAGGCCAACAATGAGCAGTTCTTC.

The chain uses TRBV6-6 and TRBJ2-5; D possibly corresponds to TRBD1 (6 bases). V was clipped by 0 bases and J by 0 bases, with 8 bases between them. Germline CDR1 is MNHNY and CDR2 is SVGAGI (reference sequence). CDR3 size: 15 residues. CDR3 amino acids: CASSYSRDNQETQYF. CDR3 DNA sequence: TGTGCCAGCAGTTACTCGAGGGACAACCAAGAGACCCAGTACTTC.

This chain uses TRBV30 with TRBJ1-1; D might be TRBD1 (5 bases). The germline V gene encodes CDR1 GTSNPN and CDR2 SVGIG (reference sequence). This CDR3 comprises 13 residues. V was trimmed by 0 bases and J by 4 bases, leaving 9 bases between them. The CDR3 DNA follows: TGTGCCTGGAGTGTAAAGAGGGGCACTGAAGCTTTCTTT. It encodes CAWSVKRGTEAFF.

This sequence joins TRBV5-4 and TRBJ1-3; unclear D gene. In germline, CDR1 is SGHNT, CDR2 YYREEE (reference sequence). The CDR3 has 16 residues. Trimming shortened V by 3 bases and J by 0 bases, and 13 bases separated the two germline ends. The CDR3 spells CASSSSGGVSGNTIYF. The CDR3 bases are TGTGCCAGCAGCTCCTCCGGTGGGGTCTCTGGAAACACCATATATTTT.

The chain combines TRBV7-2 with TRBJ2-7, with 9 bases aligning to TRBD1. Germline assignment: CDR1 SGHTA and CDR2 FQGNSA. CDR3 length equals 15 residues. V lost 1 base and J lost 3; bases outside the gene matches: 4. The CDR3 sequence is CASSLGGTGRYEQYF. In DNA, the CDR3 is TGTGCCAGCAGCTTAGGGGGGACAGGGCGCTACGAGCAGTACTTC.

The rearrangement links TRBV6-1 to TRBJ1-1; D is perhaps TRBD1 (5 bases). The CDR3 spans 15 residues. V lost 7 bases to trimming and J lost 8 bases, with 23 bases between them. Germline CDR1 and CDR2: MNHNS and SASEGT. The CDR3 region has the DNA TGTGCCAGCACTAGGGGTCCACTTAGGGTCCCCGAAGCTTTCTTT. This gives the protein CASTRGPLRVPEAFF.

The V call is TRBV13, the J call TRBJ2-5, with 11 bases matching TRBD2. CDR3 length: 17 amino acids. Germline V gene sequence: CDR1 PRHDT, CDR2 FYEKMQ (reference sequence). Trimming at V came to 5 bases and at J to 4 bases, leaving 12 bases not matched to a gene. The CDR3 loop reads CASSHGPGTSGRETQYF. For the CDR3, the DNA is TGTGCCAGCAGCCACGGCCCTGGGACTAGCGGAAGAGAGACCCAGTACTTC. Looking up the rest from reference TRBV13 and TRBJ2-5 gives the full variable domain: AAGVIQSPRHLIKEKRETATLKCYPIPRHDTVYWYQQGPGQDPQFLISFYEKMQSDKGSIPDRFSAQQFSDYHSELNMSSLELGDSALYFCASSHGPGTSGRETQYFGPGTRLLVL.

The chain has TRBV2 and TRBJ1-1; D is ambiguous. This CDR3 has 14 amino acids. Trimming removed 8 bases at V and 0 bases at J, with 13 bases between. The germline V gene encodes CDR1 SNHLY and CDR2 FYNNEI. The CDR3 reads CASLRIDMNTEAFF. The CDR3 nucleotides are TGTGCCAGCCTCCGAATAGACATGAACACTGAAGCTTTCTTT.

V and J are TRBV6-5 and TRBJ1-1; tentative D call: TRBD1 (6 bases). V lost 3 bases and J 3 bases, leaving 11 bases between the germline ends. Germline-derived CDR1 and CDR2 are MNHEY and SVGAGI. The CDR3 spans 14 residues. In DNA, the CDR3 is TGTGCCAGCAGTTATTCCGGACAGTACACTGAAGCTTTCTTT. Translated: CASSYSGQYTEAFF.

V gene TRBV30 combines with J gene TRBJ1-3; D is uncertain. CDR1 is GTSNPN and CDR2 is SVGIG in the germline V gene (reference sequence). The V end was cut by 5 bases, the J end by 0 bases, with 14 bases between. This CDR3 has 15 residues. In DNA form, the CDR3 reads TGTGCCTGGTTTTCGCTCGGATACTCTGGAAACACCATATATTTT. This gives the protein CAWFSLGYSGNTIYF.

The DNA of the CDR3 is TGTGCCAGCAGCTTACTAGGGGACGGGTATTCACCCCTCCACTTT. Its translation: CASSLLGDGYSPLHF. The J gene is TRBJ1-6, the V gene TRBV11-3; maybe TRBD1 (5 bases). The V gene's germline CDR1 is SGHNT and CDR2 YENEEA. V was pared by 2 bases and J by 8 bases, with 13 bases between. The length of the CDR3 is 15 residues.

This sequence joins TRBV19 and TRBJ2-2; 7 bases map to TRBD1. The CDR3 length is 14 residues. Germline trimming cut 6 bases from V and 8 bases from J; bases unmatched to any gene: 9. Germline CDR1 LNHDA, CDR2 SQIVND (reference sequence). The CDR3 loop reads CASSLQGLSGELFF. CDR3 DNA: TGTGCCAGTAGCCTACAGGGGTTGTCGGGGGAGCTGTTTTTT.

This chain uses TRBV5-6 with TRBJ2-1, with D uncertain. Per the germline V gene, CDR1 is SGHDT and CDR2 is YYEEEE. Trimming shortened V by 3 bases and J by 3 bases, and 13 bases separated the two germline ends. CDR3 size: 15 residues. The CDR3 loop is CASSSLRLDYNEQFF. The CDR3 nucleotides are TGTGCCAGCAGCTCACTGAGATTAGACTACAATGAGCAGTTCTTC.

For the CDR3, the DNA is TGTGCCAGCAGCCCACCGGGACAGGAAGGCTCTGGCTACACCTTC. Translating gives CASSPPGQEGSGYTF. The chain has TRBV5-4 and TRBJ1-2, with 8 bases that match TRBD1. Germline CDR1 is SGHNT and CDR2 is YYREEE (reference sequence). The CDR3 has 15 residues. V shed 4 bases, J shed 7 bases, and the junction held 12 bases outside the gene matches.